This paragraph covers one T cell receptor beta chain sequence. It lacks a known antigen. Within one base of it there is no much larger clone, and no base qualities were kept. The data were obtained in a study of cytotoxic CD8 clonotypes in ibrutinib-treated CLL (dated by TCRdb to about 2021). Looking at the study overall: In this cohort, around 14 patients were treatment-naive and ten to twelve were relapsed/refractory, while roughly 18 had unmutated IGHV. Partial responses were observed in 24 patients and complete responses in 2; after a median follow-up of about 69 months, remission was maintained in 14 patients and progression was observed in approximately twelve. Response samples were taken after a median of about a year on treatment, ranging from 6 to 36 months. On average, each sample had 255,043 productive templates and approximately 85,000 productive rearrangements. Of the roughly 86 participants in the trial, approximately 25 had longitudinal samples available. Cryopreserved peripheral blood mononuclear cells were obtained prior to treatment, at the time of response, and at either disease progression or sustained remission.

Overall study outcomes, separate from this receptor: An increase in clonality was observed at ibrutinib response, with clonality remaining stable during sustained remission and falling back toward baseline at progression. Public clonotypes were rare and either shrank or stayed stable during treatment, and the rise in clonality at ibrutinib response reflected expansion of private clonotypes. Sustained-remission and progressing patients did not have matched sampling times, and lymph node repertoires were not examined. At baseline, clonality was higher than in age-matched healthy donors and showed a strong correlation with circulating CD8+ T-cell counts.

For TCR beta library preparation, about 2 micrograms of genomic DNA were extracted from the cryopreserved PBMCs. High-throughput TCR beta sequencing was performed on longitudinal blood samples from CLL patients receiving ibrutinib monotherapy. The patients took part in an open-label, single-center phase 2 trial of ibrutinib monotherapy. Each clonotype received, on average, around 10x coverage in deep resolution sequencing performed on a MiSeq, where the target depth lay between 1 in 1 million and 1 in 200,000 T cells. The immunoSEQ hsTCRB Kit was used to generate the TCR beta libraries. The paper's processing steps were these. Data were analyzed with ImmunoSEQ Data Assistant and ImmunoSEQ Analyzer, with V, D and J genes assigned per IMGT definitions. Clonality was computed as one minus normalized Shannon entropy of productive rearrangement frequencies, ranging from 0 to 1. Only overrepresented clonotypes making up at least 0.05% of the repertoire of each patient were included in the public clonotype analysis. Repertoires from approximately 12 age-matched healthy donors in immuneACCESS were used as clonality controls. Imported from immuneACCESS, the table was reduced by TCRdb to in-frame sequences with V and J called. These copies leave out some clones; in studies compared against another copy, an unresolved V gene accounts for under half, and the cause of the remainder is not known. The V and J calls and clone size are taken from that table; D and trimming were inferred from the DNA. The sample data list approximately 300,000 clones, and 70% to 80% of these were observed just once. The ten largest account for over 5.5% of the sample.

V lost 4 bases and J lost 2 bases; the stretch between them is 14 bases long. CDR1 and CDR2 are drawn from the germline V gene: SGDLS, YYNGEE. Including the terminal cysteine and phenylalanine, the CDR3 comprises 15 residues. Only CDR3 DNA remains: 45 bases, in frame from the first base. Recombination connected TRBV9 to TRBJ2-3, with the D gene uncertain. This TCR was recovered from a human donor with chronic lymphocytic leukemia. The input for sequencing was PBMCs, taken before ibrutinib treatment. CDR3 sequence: CASSLHAAHTDTQYF. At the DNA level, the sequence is TGTGCCAGCAGCCTCCACGCGGCCCACACAGATACGCAGTATTTT.